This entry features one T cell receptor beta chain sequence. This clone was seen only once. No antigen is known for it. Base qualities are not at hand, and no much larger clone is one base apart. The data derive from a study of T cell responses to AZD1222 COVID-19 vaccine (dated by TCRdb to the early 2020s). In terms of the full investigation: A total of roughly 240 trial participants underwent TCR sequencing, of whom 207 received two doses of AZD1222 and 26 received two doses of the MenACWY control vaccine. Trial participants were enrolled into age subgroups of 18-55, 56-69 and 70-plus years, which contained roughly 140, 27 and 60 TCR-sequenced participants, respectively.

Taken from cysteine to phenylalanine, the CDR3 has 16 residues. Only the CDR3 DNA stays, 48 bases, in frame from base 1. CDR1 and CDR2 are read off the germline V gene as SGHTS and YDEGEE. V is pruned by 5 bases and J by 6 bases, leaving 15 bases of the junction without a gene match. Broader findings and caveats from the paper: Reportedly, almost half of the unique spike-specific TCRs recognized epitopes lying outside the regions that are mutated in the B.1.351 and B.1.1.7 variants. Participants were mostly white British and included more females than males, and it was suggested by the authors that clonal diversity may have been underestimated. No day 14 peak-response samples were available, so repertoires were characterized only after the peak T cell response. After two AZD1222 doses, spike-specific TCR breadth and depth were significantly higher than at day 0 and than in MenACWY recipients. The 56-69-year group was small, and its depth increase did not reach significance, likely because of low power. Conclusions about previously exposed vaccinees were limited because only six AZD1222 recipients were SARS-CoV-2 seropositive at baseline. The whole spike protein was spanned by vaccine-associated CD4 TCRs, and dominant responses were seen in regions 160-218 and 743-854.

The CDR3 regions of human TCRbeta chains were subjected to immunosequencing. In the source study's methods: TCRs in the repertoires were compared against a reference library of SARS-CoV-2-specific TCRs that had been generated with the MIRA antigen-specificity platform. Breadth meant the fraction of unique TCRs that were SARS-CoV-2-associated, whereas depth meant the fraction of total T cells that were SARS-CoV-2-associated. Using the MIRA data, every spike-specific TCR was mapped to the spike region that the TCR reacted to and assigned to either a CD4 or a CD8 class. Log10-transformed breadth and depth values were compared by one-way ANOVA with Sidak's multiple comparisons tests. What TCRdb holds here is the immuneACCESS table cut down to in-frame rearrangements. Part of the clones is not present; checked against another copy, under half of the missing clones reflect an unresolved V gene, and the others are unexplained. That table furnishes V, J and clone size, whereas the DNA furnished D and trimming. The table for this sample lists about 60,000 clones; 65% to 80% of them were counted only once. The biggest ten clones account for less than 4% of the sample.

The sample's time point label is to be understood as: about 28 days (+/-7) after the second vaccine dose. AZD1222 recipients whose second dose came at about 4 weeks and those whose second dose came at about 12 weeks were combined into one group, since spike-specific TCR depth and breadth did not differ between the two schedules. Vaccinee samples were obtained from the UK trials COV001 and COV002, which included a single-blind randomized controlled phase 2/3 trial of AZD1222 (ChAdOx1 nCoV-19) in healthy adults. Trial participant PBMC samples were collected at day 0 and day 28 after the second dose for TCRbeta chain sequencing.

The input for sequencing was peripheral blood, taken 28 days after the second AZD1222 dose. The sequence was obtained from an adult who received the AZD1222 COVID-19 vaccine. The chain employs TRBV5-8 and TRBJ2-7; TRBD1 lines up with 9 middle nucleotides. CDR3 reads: CASSPLVGQGRIEQYF. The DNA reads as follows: TGTGCCAGCAGTCCACTGGTCGGACAGGGGAGAATCGAGCAGTACTTC.